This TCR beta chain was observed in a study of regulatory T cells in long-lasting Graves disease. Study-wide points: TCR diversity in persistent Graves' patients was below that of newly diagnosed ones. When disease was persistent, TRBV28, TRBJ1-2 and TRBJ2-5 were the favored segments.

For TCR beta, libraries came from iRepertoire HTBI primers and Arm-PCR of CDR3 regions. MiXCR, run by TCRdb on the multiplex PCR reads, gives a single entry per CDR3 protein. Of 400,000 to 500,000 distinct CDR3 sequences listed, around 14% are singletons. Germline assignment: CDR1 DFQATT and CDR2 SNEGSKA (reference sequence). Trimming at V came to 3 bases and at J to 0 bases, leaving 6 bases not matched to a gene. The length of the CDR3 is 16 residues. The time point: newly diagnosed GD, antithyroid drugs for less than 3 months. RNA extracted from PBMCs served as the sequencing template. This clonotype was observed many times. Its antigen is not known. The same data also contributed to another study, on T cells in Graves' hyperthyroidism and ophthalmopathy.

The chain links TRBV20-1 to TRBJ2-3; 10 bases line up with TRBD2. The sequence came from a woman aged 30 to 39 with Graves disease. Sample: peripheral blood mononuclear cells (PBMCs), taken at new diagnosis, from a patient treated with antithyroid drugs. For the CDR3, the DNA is TGCAGTGCTAGGACTAGCGGGTTCGGGAGCACAGATACGCAGTATTTT. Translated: CSARTSGFGSTDTQYF.